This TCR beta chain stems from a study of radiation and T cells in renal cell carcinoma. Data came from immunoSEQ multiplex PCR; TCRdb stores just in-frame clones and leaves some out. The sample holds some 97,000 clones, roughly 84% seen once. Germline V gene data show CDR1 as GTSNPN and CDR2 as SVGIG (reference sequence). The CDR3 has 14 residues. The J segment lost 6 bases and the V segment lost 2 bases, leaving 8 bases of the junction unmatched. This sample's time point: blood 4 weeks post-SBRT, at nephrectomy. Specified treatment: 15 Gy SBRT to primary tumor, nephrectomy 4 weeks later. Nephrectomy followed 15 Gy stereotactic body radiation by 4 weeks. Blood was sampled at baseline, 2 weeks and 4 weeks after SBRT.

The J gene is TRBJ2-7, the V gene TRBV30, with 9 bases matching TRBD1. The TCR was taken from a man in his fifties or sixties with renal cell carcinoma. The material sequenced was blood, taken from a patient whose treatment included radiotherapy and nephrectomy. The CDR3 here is CAWSTGTGSAEQYF. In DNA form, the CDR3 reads TGTGCCTGGAGTACCGGGACAGGGTCGGCCGAGCAGTACTTC.